Listed here are 15 T cell receptor beta chains from one sample, sequenced in a study of CD8+ T cells in alopecia areata. Reverse transcription of extracted RNA yielded cDNA, which provided the sequencing template. Repertoires were generated with immunoSEQ multiplex PCR, while TCRdb's copy carries only in-frame clones and drops some. The sample carries roughly 200,000 clones, roughly three fifths recorded once. Sample treatment: oral pan-JAK inhibitor, 5-10 mg twice daily. Here the sequenced sample was CD4+ T cells sorted from blood, taken at week 4, from a patient treated with tofacitinib. The receptor source for this set is a human donor with alopecia areata.

V and J are TRBV2 and TRBJ1-2; D remains unclear. This CDR3 is 14 amino acids long. With 7 bases removed from V and 8 bases from J, the gap between germline ends came to 20 bases. Germline CDR1 SNHLY, CDR2 FYNNEI. This chain's CDR3 is CASNSAVAAGGYTF. In nucleotides, the CDR3 is TGTGCCAGCAATAGCGCCGTCGCGGCAGGAGGCTACACCTTC.

The sample holds a few counts of this clone. CDR3 DNA: TGCAGCGTTGATGAGGGGGACGCGGGACCCCTTTCCTACAATGAGCAGTTCTTC. It encodes CSVDEGDAGPLSYNEQFF. This rearrangement joins TRBV29-1 to TRBJ2-1, with D tentatively TRBD1 or TRBD2 (6 bases each). Germline CDR1 SQVTM, CDR2 ANQGSEA. The CDR3 contains 18 residues. The ends were cut back, 3 bases at V and 1 base at J, with 22 bases in the middle.

This clone turned up a few times. This rearrangement joins TRBV5-1 to TRBJ2-2, with D perhaps TRBD1 or TRBD2 (5 bases each). Deletions cut 4 bases from V and 5 bases from J, with 12 bases between. Germline lookup yields CDR1 SGHRS and CDR2 YFSETQ. CDR3 size: 14 residues. CDR3 residues: CASSPIEGTGELFF. The CDR3 nucleotides read TGCGCCAGCAGCCCCATAGAGGGGACCGGGGAGCTGTTTTTT. The full variable domain, its missing parts supplied by reference TRBV5-1 and TRBJ2-2, is KAGVTQTPRYLIKTRGQQVTLSCSPISGHRSVSWYQQTPGQGLQFLFEYFSETQRNKGNFPGRFSGRQFSNSRSEMNVSTLELGDSALYLCASSPIEGTGELFFGEGSRLTVL.

This clone has a single count. V usage is TRBV5-1 and J usage is TRBJ1-2; D uncertain. With 0 bases removed from V and 5 bases from J, the gap between germline ends came to 11 bases. Germline assignment: CDR1 SGHRS and CDR2 YFSETQ. The CDR3 covers 14 residues. CDR3 sequence: CASSLGAAQYGYTF. Here the CDR3 DNA reads TGCGCCAGCAGCTTGGGGGCAGCCCAATATGGCTACACCTTC.

The count of this clone is one. The rearrangement joins TRBV29-1 to TRBJ2-3, with TRBD1 matching over 7 bases. The CDR3 has 12 amino acids. The V and J ends lost 2 bases and 14 bases, in that order; junction bases with no gene match: 10. The germline V gene encodes CDR1 SQVTM and CDR2 ANQGSEA. The CDR3 loop reads CSVEYRDRVGYF. CDR3 DNA sequence: TGCAGCGTTGAATATAGAGACAGGGTAGGGTATTTT.

The chain carries TRBV29-1 and TRBJ2-3; TRBD1 might be the D (7 bases). CDR1 and CDR2 from the germline V gene are SQVTM and ANQGSEA. The CDR3 sequence is 13 residues long. V was pared by 6 bases and J by 2 bases, with 12 bases between. CDR3 nucleotide sequence: TGCAGCGTCACAGGGGAGGCCACAGATACGCAGTATTTT. This translates into CSVTGEATDTQYF.

This clone turned up a few times. The chain is built from TRBV19 and TRBJ1-1; D ambiguous. CDR3 size: 14 residues. Germline V CDR1 and CDR2: LNHDA, SQIVND (reference sequence). The ends were cut back, 6 bases at V and 5 bases at J, with 16 bases in the middle. The CDR3 bases are TGTGCCAGTAGCCTTCTCGGAGGTGGGACTGAAGCTTTCTTT. It specifies CASSLLGGGTEAFF.

The rearrangement joins TRBV30 to TRBJ1-4; a possible D gene is TRBD1 (5 bases). The V and J ends lost 2 bases and 5 bases respectively, with 15 bases between them. The CDR3 spans 15 residues. Germline values: CDR1 GTSNPN, CDR2 SVGIG (reference sequence). The CDR3 sequence: CAWSSLGTGNEKLFF. In nucleotides, the CDR3 is TGTGCCTGGAGTTCCCTCGGGACTGGGAATGAAAAACTGTTTTTT.

This clone was seen more than once but under ten times. This chain uses TRBV28 with TRBJ1-1, with 9 bases lining up with TRBD1. The CDR3 extends over 16 amino acids. V shed 4 bases and J 10 bases; nucleotides not matched to a gene: 16. CDR1 MDHEN and CDR2 SYDVKM come from the germline V gene. CDR3 residues: CASSWNRRDRGLGAFF. The CDR3 DNA sequence: TGTGCCAGCAGTTGGAATAGGCGTGACAGGGGGTTGGGAGCTTTCTTT.

About this clone itself: Other DNA sequences from this sample encode an identical CDR3 as well. The V call is TRBV2, the J call TRBJ2-5; weak D call: TRBD2 (5 bases). Germline lookup yields CDR1 SNHLY and CDR2 FYNNEI. The CDR3 consists of 11 residues. V was pared by 6 bases and J by 3 bases, with 5 bases between. Here the CDR3 DNA reads TGTGCCAGCAGCGGGGAAGAGACCCAGTACTTC. Translated: CASSGEETQYF.

The chain employs TRBV28 and TRBJ2-7; possibly TRBD2 for D (5 bases). Germline V gene data show CDR1 as MDHEN and CDR2 as SYDVKM. The V end lost 6 bases, the J end lost 5 bases, and 14 bases lay between the germline ends. This CDR3 contains 13 residues. The CDR3 is CASRRTGSHEQYF. The CDR3 bases are TGTGCCAGCAGGCGGACGGGGAGCCACGAGCAGTACTTC.

This chain uses TRBV29-1 with TRBJ1-2; tentatively, D is TRBD1 (6 bases). The CDR3 loop spans 16 amino acids. The V gene's germline CDR1 is SQVTM and CDR2 ANQGSEA. The V gene lost 3 bases and the J gene lost 2 bases, with 19 bases spanning the gap. CDR3 loop: CSVETVGQRENYGYTF. The DNA for the CDR3 is TGCAGCGTTGAGACCGTTGGACAGCGTGAAAACTATGGCTACACCTTC.

The chain employs TRBV6-5 and TRBJ1-5; D possibly corresponds to TRBD1 (5 bases). The CDR3 loop spans 15 amino acids. CDR1 and CDR2 from the germline V gene are MNHEY and SVGAGI. Trimming left V 2 bases short and J 2 bases short, with 10 bases between. The CDR3 region is CASSYGRGGNQPQHF. In DNA form, the CDR3 reads TGTGCCAGCAGTTACGGGAGGGGTGGCAATCAGCCCCAGCATTTT.

This clone was detected a few times. The rearrangement links TRBV29-1 to TRBJ2-3; TRBD2 matches 8 bases. There are 15 residues in the CDR3. V gave up 5 bases and J gave up 2 bases; unmatched junction bases: 9. Germline V gene data show CDR1 as SQVTM and CDR2 as ANQGSEA. The DNA for the CDR3 is TGCAGCGTTACTTTTCGAGCGGGGGCCACAGATACGCAGTATTTT. Translated, it gives CSVTFRAGATDTQYF.

The chain carries TRBV29-1 and TRBJ2-3; D not certain. Germline assignment: CDR1 SQVTM and CDR2 ANQGSEA. This CDR3 has 14 amino acids. V was shortened by 6 bases and J by 0 bases, with 13 bases between the two germline ends. The CDR3 sequence: CSVGLGTSTDTQYF. The DNA for the CDR3 is TGCAGCGTAGGCCTGGGCACTAGCACAGATACGCAGTATTTT.